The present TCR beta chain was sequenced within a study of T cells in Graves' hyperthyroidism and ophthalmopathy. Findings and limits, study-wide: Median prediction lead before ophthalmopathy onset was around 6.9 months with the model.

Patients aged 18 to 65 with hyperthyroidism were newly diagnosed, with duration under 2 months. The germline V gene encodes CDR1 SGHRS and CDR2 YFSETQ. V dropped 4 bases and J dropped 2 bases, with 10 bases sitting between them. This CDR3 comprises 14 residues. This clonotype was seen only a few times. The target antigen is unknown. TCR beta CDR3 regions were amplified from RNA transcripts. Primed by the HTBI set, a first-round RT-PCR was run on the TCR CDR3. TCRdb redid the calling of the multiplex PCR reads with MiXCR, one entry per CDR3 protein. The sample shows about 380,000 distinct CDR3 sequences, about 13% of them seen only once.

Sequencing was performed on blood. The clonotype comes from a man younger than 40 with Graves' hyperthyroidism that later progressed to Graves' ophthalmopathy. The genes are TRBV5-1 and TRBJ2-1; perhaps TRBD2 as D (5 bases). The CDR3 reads CASSQSGTYNEQFF. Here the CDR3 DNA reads TGCGCCAGCAGCCAGAGCGGAACCTACAATGAGCAGTTCTTC.